A selection of T cell receptor beta chains follows, all from one sample in a study of blood T cell repertoires in COVID-19. The method was immunoSEQ multiplex PCR; TCRdb's version includes in-frame clones alone and lacks a portion of them. The sample carries some 120,000 clones, roughly nine tenths recorded once. Sequencing input: peripheral blood. All receptors come from a human donor with active COVID-19. The donor label of this sample is uncertain. The CDR3 runs from the conserved cysteine through the conserved F or W. Each record gives: clone size, D gene, V gene, J gene, CDR3 protein, CDR3 DNA. The D gene is left open where the match is weak. Where a row states a size, it is once, few, many or the class of an expanded clone; other rows omit it.

abundance: -; d_gene: -; v_gene: TRBV5-1; j_gene: TRBJ2-7; CDR3aa: CASSTQGGVYYEQYF; CDR3nt: TGCGCCAGCAGCACCCAAGGGGGAGTTTACTACGAGCAGTACTTC
abundance: once; d_gene: -; v_gene: TRBV6-5; j_gene: TRBJ2-2; CDR3aa: CASSYGGTGELFF; CDR3nt: TGTGCCAGCAGTTACGGGGGGACCGGGGAGCTGTTTTTT
abundance: -; d_gene: -; v_gene: TRBV5-1; j_gene: TRBJ1-2; CDR3aa: CASSFKGDGGYTF; CDR3nt: TGCGCCAGCAGCTTCAAGGGAGACGGTGGCTACACCTTC
abundance: -; d_gene: TRBD1; v_gene: TRBV6-5; j_gene: TRBJ1-5; CDR3aa: CASTAAGGSQPQHF; CDR3nt: TGTGCCAGCACGGCGGCAGGGGGTAGCCAGCCCCAGCATTTT
abundance: once; d_gene: TRBD2; v_gene: TRBV7-2; j_gene: TRBJ2-1; CDR3aa: CASSSPSGGRYNEQFF; CDR3nt: TGTGCCAGCAGCTCACCCAGCGGGGGGAGGTACAATGAGCAGTTCTTC
abundance: -; d_gene: TRBD1; v_gene: TRBV11-2; j_gene: TRBJ1-5; CDR3aa: CASSFDGQDRVDQPQHF; CDR3nt: TGTGCCAGCAGCTTTGACGGGCAGGACAGGGTGGATCAGCCCCAGCATTTT
abundance: -; d_gene: TRBD1; v_gene: TRBV7-9; j_gene: TRBJ1-1; CDR3aa: CASSSDRDLNTEAFF; CDR3nt: TGTGCCAGCAGCTCAGACAGGGACTTGAACACTGAAGCTTTCTTT
abundance: -; d_gene: TRBD2; v_gene: TRBV5-1; j_gene: TRBJ2-5; CDR3aa: CASSRLTRGGYETQYF; CDR3nt: TGCGCCAGCAGCCGTCTAACGCGGGGGGGGTACGAGACCCAGTACTTC
abundance: -; d_gene: -; v_gene: TRBV5-8; j_gene: TRBJ1-4; CDR3aa: CASSLTGLSNEKLFF; CDR3nt: TGTGCCAGCAGCTTGACAGGCCTGTCTAATGAAAAACTGTTTTTT
abundance: -; d_gene: -; v_gene: TRBV4-1; j_gene: TRBJ2-6; CDR3aa: CASSHMAGKDSGANVLTF; CDR3nt: TGCGCCAGCAGCCACATGGCGGGTAAGGACTCTGGGGCCAACGTCCTGACTTTC
abundance: -; d_gene: -; v_gene: TRBV7-9; j_gene: TRBJ1-6; CDR3aa: CASSPAGSYNSPLHF; CDR3nt: TGTGCCAGCAGCCCCGCGGGCAGTTATAATTCACCCCTCCACTTT
abundance: -; d_gene: -; v_gene: TRBV6-5; j_gene: TRBJ2-1; CDR3aa: CASSRGGYNEQFF; CDR3nt: TGTGCCAGCAGTAGGGGGGGGTACAATGAGCAGTTCTTC
abundance: once; d_gene: -; v_gene: TRBV7-3; j_gene: TRBJ2-3; CDR3aa: CASSLNGVTDTQYF; CDR3nt: TGTGCCAGCAGCTTAAACGGGGTCACAGATACGCAGTATTTT
abundance: few; d_gene: -; v_gene: TRBV6-2/TRBV6-3; j_gene: TRBJ1-1; CDR3aa: CASSRREPFAEAFF; CDR3nt: TGTGCCAGCAGTAGACGGGAACCCTTCGCTGAAGCTTTCTTT
abundance: -; d_gene: -; v_gene: TRBV5-1; j_gene: TRBJ1-5; CDR3aa: CASSLAGQVGQPQHF; CDR3nt: TGCGCCAGCAGCTTGGCCGGTCAGGTTGGTCAGCCCCAGCATTTT
abundance: -; d_gene: -; v_gene: TRBV12-3/TRBV12-4; j_gene: TRBJ2-3; CDR3aa: CASRPGTDTQYF; CDR3nt: TGTGCCAGCAGGCCGGGCACAGATACGCAGTATTTT
abundance: once; d_gene: TRBD2; v_gene: TRBV11-3; j_gene: TRBJ2-3; CDR3aa: CASSLFSGGTDTQYF; CDR3nt: TGTGCCAGCAGCTTATTTAGCGGGGGGACAGATACGCAGTATTTT
abundance: once; d_gene: -; v_gene: TRBV7-9; j_gene: TRBJ1-5; CDR3aa: CASSLNRAVRQPQHF; CDR3nt: TGTGCCAGCAGCTTGAACAGGGCCGTTCGACAGCCCCAGCATTTT
abundance: -; d_gene: -; v_gene: TRBV4-2; j_gene: TRBJ1-2; CDR3aa: CASSRPGTPTIDGYTF; CDR3nt: TGTGCCAGCAGCCGACCCGGGACACCGACTATTGATGGCTACACCTTC
abundance: once; d_gene: TRBD1; v_gene: TRBV9; j_gene: TRBJ1-2; CDR3aa: CASSGSFGGQGANGYTF; CDR3nt: TGTGCCAGCAGCGGATCCTTCGGGGGACAGGGGGCAAATGGCTACACCTTC
abundance: -; d_gene: TRBD1; v_gene: TRBV15; j_gene: TRBJ2-1; CDR3aa: CATSLSTGGGLEQFF; CDR3nt: TGTGCCACCAGCCTAAGCACAGGGGGCGGGTTGGAGCAGTTCTTC
abundance: once; d_gene: TRBD1; v_gene: TRBV7-9; j_gene: TRBJ2-7; CDR3aa: CASSPTPGQGTYEQYF; CDR3nt: TGTGCCAGCAGCCCTACGCCGGGACAGGGAACCTACGAGCAGTACTTC
abundance: -; d_gene: -; v_gene: TRBV15; j_gene: TRBJ2-7; CDR3aa: CATSRQGSYEQYF; CDR3nt: TGTGCCACCAGCAGACAGGGGTCCTACGAGCAGTACTTC